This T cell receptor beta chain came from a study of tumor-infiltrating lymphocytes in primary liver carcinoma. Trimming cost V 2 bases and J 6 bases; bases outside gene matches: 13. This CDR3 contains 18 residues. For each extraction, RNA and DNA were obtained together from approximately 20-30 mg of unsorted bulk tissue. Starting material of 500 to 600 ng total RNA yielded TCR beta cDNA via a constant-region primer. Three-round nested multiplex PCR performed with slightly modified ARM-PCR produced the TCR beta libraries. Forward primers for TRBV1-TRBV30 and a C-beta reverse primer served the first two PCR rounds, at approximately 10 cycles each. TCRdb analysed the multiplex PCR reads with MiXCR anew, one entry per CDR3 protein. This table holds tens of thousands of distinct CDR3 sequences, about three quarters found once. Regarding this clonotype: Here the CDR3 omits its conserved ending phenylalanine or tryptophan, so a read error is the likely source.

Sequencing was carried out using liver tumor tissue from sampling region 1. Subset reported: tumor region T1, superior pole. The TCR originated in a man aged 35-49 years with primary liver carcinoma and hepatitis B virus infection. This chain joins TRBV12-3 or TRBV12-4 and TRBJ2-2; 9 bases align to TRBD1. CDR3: CASSLMPEQGAVAGELFV. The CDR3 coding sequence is TGTGCCAGCAGTTTAATGCCGGAACAGGGGGCGGTAGCCGGGGAGCTGTTTGTT.